The 25 T cell receptor beta chains listed next were all sequenced from one sample in a study of blood T cell repertoires in COVID-19. TCRdb keeps only in-frame clones here, not all; method: immunoSEQ multiplex PCR. The sample has fewer than 200,000 clones; 84% are singletons. The sequencing input was peripheral blood. These receptor sequences come from a man between 65 and 79 years old with active or convalescent COVID-19.

The CDR3 loop reads CASSPGLAGVYNEQFF. The CDR3 nucleotides are TGTGCCAGTAGTCCGGGACTAGCGGGAGTGTACAATGAGCAGTTCTTC. The rearrangement joins TRBV19 to TRBJ2-1, with 14 nucleotides matching TRBD2. The ends lost 5 bases at V and 4 bases at J; junction bases unmatched: 4. This CDR3 has 16 amino acids. The germline V gene has CDR1 LNHDA and CDR2 SQIVND (reference sequence).

The V and J genes are TRBV6-6 and TRBJ1-5; the D is unclear. The ends were cut back, 8 bases at V and 0 bases at J, with 5 bases in the middle. In germline, CDR1 is MNHNY, CDR2 SVGAGI (reference sequence). The CDR3 has 12 amino acids. CDR3 nucleotide sequence: TGTGCCAGCCGCGATAGCAATCAGCCCCAGCATTTT. Residues: CASRDSNQPQHF.

V usage is TRBV28 and J usage is TRBJ2-3; possibly TRBD2 for D (6 bases). The CDR3 runs 13 residues. Germline lookup yields CDR1 MDHEN and CDR2 SYDVKM. The V and J ends lost 2 bases and 7 bases respectively, with 10 bases between them. The CDR3 is CASSLAGGYTQYF. CDR3 coding DNA: TGTGCCAGCAGTTTAGCCGGGGGATATACGCAGTATTTT.

The chain links TRBV7-2 to TRBJ1-4; 10 positions match TRBD1. V shed 6 bases and J 6 bases; nucleotides not matched to a gene: 7. The V gene's germline CDR1 is SGHTA and CDR2 FQGNSA. The CDR3 has 15 amino acids. The CDR3 here is CASRHRTGGDEKLFF. The CDR3 DNA is TGTGCCAGCAGACACAGGACAGGGGGGGATGAAAAACTGTTTTTT.

The rearrangement joins TRBV5-6 to TRBJ1-5, with TRBD1 matching 7 bases. Germline V CDR1 and CDR2: SGHDT, YYEEEE. Trimming cost V 2 bases and J 3 bases; bases outside gene matches: 8. The CDR3 has 16 residues. CDR3 bases: TGTGCCAGCAGCTTTGGGGCAGGGGGATTCAATCAGCCCCAGCATTTT. This encodes CASSFGAGGFNQPQHF.

The chain uses TRBV7-2 and TRBJ2-6; the D gene is possibly TRBD1 (6 bases). The germline V and J ends were trimmed by 5 bases and 1 base, with 21 bases remaining between them. The CDR3 extends over 19 amino acids. The V gene's germline CDR1 is SGHTA and CDR2 FQGNSA. The chain's CDR3 is CASSPLGQQRVSGANVLTF. The DNA for the CDR3 is TGTGCCAGCAGCCCACTAGGACAGCAGCGTGTATCTGGGGCCAACGTCCTGACTTTC.

V gene TRBV4-3 combines with J gene TRBJ1-3; TRBD1 aligns across 9 bases. V lost 0 bases to trimming and J lost 4 bases; unmatched junction nucleotides: 4. Germline V gene sequence: CDR1 LGHNA, CDR2 YSLEER. This CDR3 has 16 residues. This CDR3 reads CASSQDPQGAGNTIYF. The CDR3 bases are TGCGCCAGCAGCCAAGATCCACAGGGGGCAGGAAACACCATATATTTT.

The DNA of the CDR3 is TGTGCCAGCCTACGATCAGGGGTCTCTAGCTCCTACGAGCAGTACTTC. This translates into CASLRSGVSSSYEQYF. The chain employs TRBV28 and TRBJ2-7; a possible D gene is TRBD1 (6 bases). This CDR3 has 16 amino acids. V was trimmed by 8 bases and J by 0 bases, leaving 20 bases between them. Germline V gene lookup returns CDR1 MDHEN and CDR2 SYDVKM.

The table lists this clone with a count of one. This rearrangement joins TRBV15 to TRBJ2-7; no clear D. The germline gives CDR1 LNHNV, CDR2 YYDKDF (reference sequence). The CDR3 totals 13 residues. V was pared by 6 bases and J by 0 bases, with 9 bases between. As DNA, the CDR3 is TGTGCCACCAGTAAGACACACTCCTACGAGCAGTACTTC. It yields the protein CATSKTHSYEQYF.

The chain recombines TRBV30 with TRBJ1-5, with D possibly TRBD1 on 5 matching bases. CDR3 length: 15 residues. Germline CDR1 is GTSNPN and CDR2 is SVGIG (reference sequence). Trimming shortened V by 3 bases and J by 0 bases, and 12 bases separated the two germline ends. The CDR3 is CAWSEEGFSNQPQHF. The CDR3 DNA reads as TGTGCCTGGAGCGAGGAGGGGTTTAGCAATCAGCCCCAGCATTTT.

The chain couples TRBV19 to TRBJ1-1; maybe TRBD1 (5 bases). CDR1 and CDR2 (germline): LNHDA, SQIVND (reference sequence). V was cut by 5 bases and J by 0 bases, with 10 bases left in between. The CDR3 is 14 amino acids. CDR3 protein: CASSAPGVNTEAFF. In nucleotides, the CDR3 is TGTGCCAGTAGTGCCCCGGGGGTGAACACTGAAGCTTTCTTT.

This chain connects TRBV2 to TRBJ2-7; 9 bases are a match to TRBD1. Germline CDR1 is SNHLY and CDR2 is FYNNEI. There are 13 residues in the CDR3. Trimming took 5 bases from V and 5 from J; bases not matched to a gene: 4. In DNA form, the CDR3 reads TGTGCCAGCAGTTACAGGGGGCTGGACGAGCAGTACTTC. This sequence encodes CASSYRGLDEQYF.

The count of this clone is one. Other nucleotide sequences in the sample specify the same CDR3. The rearrangement links TRBV3-1 (or the pseudogene TRBV3-2) to TRBJ2-7; D remains ambiguous. This CDR3 has 12 residues. Trimming took off 1 base at V and 4 bases at J, with 5 bases between the two ends. CDR1 is LGHDT and CDR2 is YNNKEL in the germline V gene (reference sequence). CDR3 DNA sequence: TGTGCCAGCAGCCAAGTCAGGTACGAGCAGTACTTC. This sequence encodes CASSQVRYEQYF.

This chain uses TRBV19 with TRBJ1-5; no definite D call. The CDR3 spans 15 residues. Germline V lookup: CDR1 LNHDA, CDR2 SQIVND (reference sequence). V was trimmed by 4 bases and J by 6 bases, leaving 16 bases between them. The CDR3 spells CASSTPRARGQPQHF. The CDR3 bases are TGTGCCAGTAGTACCCCGCGGGCCCGAGGTCAGCCCCAGCATTTT.

The V and J genes are TRBV19 and TRBJ2-1; TRBD2 matches at 12 bases. The junction had 13 bases not matched to a gene; V was cut back by 6 bases and J by 7 bases. This CDR3 region has 17 residues. Germline V gene lookup returns CDR1 LNHDA and CDR2 SQIVND (reference sequence). Here the CDR3 reads CASRRTSGAPPTNEQFF. DNA of the CDR3: TGTGCCAGTAGGCGGACTAGCGGGGCGCCCCCTACTAATGAGCAGTTCTTC.

The rearrangement uses TRBV27 and TRBJ1-2; 7 bases fit TRBD1. After removal of 3 bases from V and 7 bases from J, the junction contained 2 bases not matched to a gene. The CDR3 loop spans 12 amino acids. Germline CDR1 reads MNHEY; CDR2 reads SMNVEV (reference sequence). CDR3 residues: CASSFTGAGYTF. The CDR3 nucleotides are TGTGCCAGCAGTTTCACAGGGGCTGGCTACACCTTC.

The rearrangement joins TRBV4-1 to TRBJ1-2; 8 positions agree with TRBD1. After removal of 3 bases from V and 7 bases from J, the junction contained 1 base not matched to a gene. Germline V lookup: CDR1 MGHRA, CDR2 YSYEKL. The CDR3 contains 12 residues. This chain's CDR3 is CASSHRGLGYTF. Here the CDR3 DNA reads TGCGCCAGCAGCCACAGGGGGCTTGGCTACACCTTC.

The V call is TRBV11-2, the J call TRBJ2-1; maybe TRBD2 (6 bases). The length of the CDR3 is 15 residues. The V end lost 4 bases, the J end lost 4 bases, and 14 bases lay between the germline ends. Germline assignment: CDR1 SGHAT and CDR2 FQNNGV. DNA of the CDR3: TGTGCCAGCAGCTCCGTACGGGGGACTTACAATGAGCAGTTCTTC. Its protein is CASSSVRGTYNEQFF.

This rearrangement joins TRBV7-9 to TRBJ2-1; the D gene is possibly TRBD2 (6 bases). Trimming left V 1 base short and J 4 bases short, with 17 bases between. The germline V gene has CDR1 SEHNR and CDR2 FQNEAQ (reference sequence). The CDR3 is made up of 17 amino acids. DNA for the CDR3: TGTGCCAGCAGCTTAGGGGAGGCGAGGTTCTCGTACAATGAGCAGTTCTTC. This encodes CASSLGEARFSYNEQFF.

The rearrangement links TRBV5-4 to TRBJ2-3; TRBD2 aligns across 10 bases. The germline V gene encodes CDR1 SGHNT and CDR2 YYREEE (reference sequence). Trimming at V came to 7 bases and at J to 6 bases, leaving 5 bases not matched to a gene. The CDR3 consists of 13 residues. The CDR3 protein is CASFPSGGDTQYF. CDR3 nucleotide sequence: TGTGCCAGCTTCCCTAGCGGGGGTGATACGCAGTATTTT.

This chain joins TRBV7-6 and TRBJ1-2; TRBD1 matches at 10 bases. With V trimmed by 5 bases and J by 7 bases, 10 bases remained unmatched. The CDR3 extends over 15 amino acids. The germline V gene encodes CDR1 SGHVS and CDR2 FNYEAQ. Here the CDR3 reads CASSAGTGAPSGYTF. CDR3 sequence (DNA): TGTGCCAGCAGCGCCGGGACAGGGGCTCCTAGTGGCTACACCTTC. Looking up the rest from reference TRBV7-6 and TRBJ1-2 gives the full variable domain: GAGVSQSPRYKVTKRGQDVALRCDPISGHVSLYWYRQALGQGPEFLTYFNYEAQQDKSGLPNDRFSAERPEGSISTLTIQRTEQRDSAMYRCASSAGTGAPSGYTFGSGTRLTVV.

This clone was observed a few times. The V and J genes are TRBV5-5 and TRBJ1-1, with D unresolved. The V end lost 2 bases, the J end lost 0 bases, and 8 bases lay between the germline ends. Germline CDR1 reads SGHKS; CDR2 reads YYEKEE (reference sequence). The CDR3 length is 14 residues. CDR3 region: CASSLSLLNTEAFF. Here the CDR3 DNA reads TGTGCCAGCAGCTTATCCCTTTTGAACACTGAAGCTTTCTTT.

This clone appeared once. V is TRBV5-1 and J is TRBJ2-1, with D uncertain. Germline V lookup: CDR1 SGHRS, CDR2 YFSETQ. Trimming took 0 bases from V and 6 from J, leaving 10 bases between them. The length of the CDR3 is 14 residues. CDR3 protein: CASSLEPPGNEQFF. Written as DNA, the CDR3 is TGCGCCAGCAGCTTGGAACCTCCAGGCAATGAGCAGTTCTTC. Drawing the rest from reference TRBV5-1 and TRBJ2-1, the complete variable domain is KAGVTQTPRYLIKTRGQQVTLSCSPISGHRSVSWYQQTPGQGLQFLFEYFSETQRNKGNFPGRFSGRQFSNSRSEMNVSTLELGDSALYLCASSLEPPGNEQFFGPGTRLTVL.

The chain recombines TRBV2 with TRBJ1-4; D might be TRBD1 (5 bases). This CDR3 region has 15 residues. Trimming cost V 6 bases and J 0 bases, with 11 bases left between them. Germline values: CDR1 SNHLY, CDR2 FYNNEI. CDR3 region: CASRGDTATNEKLFF. CDR3 in DNA: TGTGCCAGCAGAGGGGATACTGCAACTAATGAAAAACTGTTTTTT.

The chain carries TRBV9 and TRBJ2-1; 7 bases match TRBD1. J was trimmed by 7 bases and V by 0 bases; bases with no gene match: 13. Germline CDR1 SGDLS, CDR2 YYNGEE. The CDR3 extends over 17 amino acids. In nucleotides, the CDR3 is TGTGCCAGCAGCGTAGCTCTCACCGGGACAGTCTTTAATGAGCAGTTCTTC. This translates into CASSVALTGTVFNEQFF.